A single sample is the source of the 17 T cell receptor beta chains below, sequenced in a study of metastatic and nonmetastatic thyroid tumors. TCRdb called clones again from the PCR reads with MiXCR. The table records over 10,000 clones, roughly 30% of them present only once. No treatment had been given to any patient before thyroid surgery. The material sequenced was tumor tissue. The receptors here all came from a female donor with papillary thyroid cancer or a benign thyroid nodule (not recorded which). Some clones in this sample may be carry-over from other donors' samples.

The V and J genes are TRBV6-1 and TRBJ1-2; D is undetermined. The CDR3 loop spans 13 amino acids. V lost 6 bases and J 2 bases, leaving 10 bases between the germline ends. The germline CDR1 and CDR2 sequences are MNHNS and SASEGT. CDR3 in amino acids: CASRGTLNYGYTF. CDR3 bases: TGTGCCAGCAGGGGCACTTTAAACTATGGCTACACCTTC.

The CDR3 is CASSGGPYEQYF. The DNA for the CDR3 is TGTGCCAGCAGCGGAGGTCCCTACGAGCAGTACTTC. This chain uses TRBV11-2 with TRBJ2-7, with a weak D call TRBD2 (5 bases). The CDR3 is made up of 12 amino acids. Germline-derived CDR1 and CDR2 are SGHAT and FQNNGV. The V and J ends lost 5 bases and 2 bases respectively, with 7 bases between them. The full variable domain, its missing parts supplied by reference TRBV11-2 and TRBJ2-7, is EAGVAQSPRYKIIEKRQSVAFWCNPISGHATLYWYQQILGQGPKLLIQFQNNGVVDDSQLPKDRFSAERLKGVDSTLKIQPAKLEDSAVYLCASSGGPYEQYFGPGTRLTVT.

This clone has ten or more counts. A much larger clone differs from this one at a single base, so this may be a read error. The chain joins TRBV12-5 to TRBJ2-1; D is undetermined. Trimming pared 2 bases from V and 6 bases from J, leaving 2 bases between. The CDR3 totals 11 residues. CDR1 LGHNT and CDR2 FRNRAP come from the germline V gene. CDR3 protein: CASGLINEQFF. CDR3 in DNA: TGTGCTAGTGGTTTGATCAATGAGCAGTTCTTC.

In the case of this clone: One end of the junction fails to match germline, which may point to a read error. The genes are TRBV27 and TRBJ1-2, with unresolved D. The CDR3 is 17 amino acids. CDR1 MNHEY and CDR2 SMNVEV come from the germline V gene (reference sequence). CDR3 residues: CASCFVPGFYSNYGYTF. DNA for the CDR3: TGTGCCAGCTGCTTCGTCCCCGGGTTCTATTCTAACTACGGCTACACCTTC.

By sample fraction, this clone is medium-sized. The chain uses TRBV25-1 and TRBJ1-2, with no clear D. Germline V gene data show CDR1 as MGHDK and CDR2 as SYGVNS. Deletions cut 6 bases from V and 8 bases from J, with 13 bases between. The CDR3 loop spans 12 amino acids. The CDR3 DNA sequence: TGTGCCAGCAGACGGGAATCGGGGGGCTACACCTTC. Translating gives CASRRESGGYTF.

The chain recombines TRBV7-6 with TRBJ2-7, with D possibly being TRBD2 (7 bases). The CDR3 runs 17 residues. V dropped 5 bases and J dropped 2 bases, with 22 bases sitting between them. Looked up from germline, CDR1 is SGHVS and CDR2 is FNYEAQ. The CDR3 sequence: CASSPRGGGEWPYEQYF. CDR3 sequence (DNA): TGTGCCAGCAGCCCGCGAGGGGGAGGGGAATGGCCCTACGAGCAGTACTTC.

DNA of the CDR3: TGTGCCAGCAGTTACGACATAAGCTCACCCCTCCACTTT. It encodes CASSYDISSPLHF. V usage is TRBV6-5 and J usage is TRBJ1-6; D gene unclear. The V and J ends lost 2 bases and 10 bases respectively, with 9 bases between them. CDR3 length equals 13 residues. Germline V gene sequence: CDR1 MNHEY, CDR2 SVGAGI.

To note about this clone: With a much larger clone just one base away, this may be a read error. The chain has TRBV9 and TRBJ2-3; D unclear. This CDR3 has 14 amino acids. Germline V gene data show CDR1 as SGDLS and CDR2 as YYNGEE. Trimming removed 9 bases from V and 1 base from J, with 15 bases in between. For the CDR3, the DNA is TGTGCCAACAGAGCTCTGGCGCGCACAGATACGCAGTATTTT. It specifies CANRALARTDTQYF.

This clone has more than one count but fewer than ten. The CDR3 sequence: CAIWDTHSTEAFF. The CDR3 bases are TGTGCCATCTGGGACACCCATAGCACTGAAGCTTTCTTT. The V call is TRBV2, the J call TRBJ1-1; a weak D match, TRBD1 (6 bases). The CDR3 covers 13 residues. The germline CDR1 and CDR2 sequences are SNHLY and FYNNEI. The V gene lost 10 bases and the J gene lost 4 bases, with 16 bases spanning the gap. The full variable domain, in which reference TRBV2 and TRBJ1-1 provide the parts outside the CDR3, is EPEVTQTPSHQVTQMGQEVILRCVPISNHLYFYWYRQILGQKVEFLVSFYNNEISEKSEIFDDQFSVERPDGSNFTLKIRSTKLEDSAMYFCAIWDTHSTEAFFGQGTRLTVV.

This clone was recorded a few times. Its ends do not fully match the called genes, so a read error is possible. This CDR3 is also generated by other DNA sequences in the sample. The chain has TRBV24-1 and TRBJ1-4; 9 nucleotides line up with TRBD1. Germline-derived CDR1 and CDR2 are KGHDR and SFDVKD. The CDR3 contains 16 residues. This CDR3 reads CATSDSSGQGMEKLFF. CDR3 nucleotides: TGTGCCACCAGTGATTCCTCGGGACAGGGCATGGAAAAACTATTTTTT.

There are a few counts of this clone. V is TRBV28 and J is TRBJ1-5; 8 nucleotides line up with TRBD1. Germline V CDR1 and CDR2: MDHEN, SYDVKM. The CDR3 spans 14 residues. V lost 1 base to trimming and J lost 15 bases; unmatched junction nucleotides: 11. CDR3: CASSLSGGRWEWHF. The CDR3 bases are TGTGCCAGCAGTTTATCAGGGGGCCGCTGGGAGTGGCATTTT. The full variable domain, in which reference TRBV28 and TRBJ1-5 provide the parts outside the CDR3, is DVKVTQSSRYLVKRTGEKVFLECVQDMDHENMFWYRQDPGLGLRLIYFSYDVKMKEKGDIPEGYSVSREKKERFSLILESASTNQTSMYLCASSLSGGRWEWHFGDGTRLSIL.

The J gene is TRBJ1-1, the V gene TRBV18; D might be TRBD1 (5 bases). This CDR3 is 14 amino acids long. V was trimmed by 5 bases and J by 1 base, leaving 11 bases between them. CDR1 is KGHSH and CDR2 is LQKENI in the germline V gene. The CDR3 DNA is TGTGCCAGCTCAGCAGGGCGGGGGAACACTGAAGCTTTCTTT. It codes for CASSAGRGNTEAFF.

This clone was seen ten or more times. V and J are TRBV7-3 and TRBJ1-1; TRBD1 matches 9 bases. V shed 4 bases and J 12 bases; nucleotides not matched to a gene: 9. The CDR3 runs to 13 residues. CDR1 is SGHTA, CDR2 FQGTGA, per germline. The CDR3 DNA reads as TGTGCCAGCAGCTCGGGACAGGGCCTCGAGACTTTCTTT. Translation: CASSSGQGLETFF. Looking up the rest from reference TRBV7-3 and TRBJ1-1 gives the full variable domain: GAGVSQTPSNKVTEKGKYVELRCDPISGHTALYWYRQSLGQGPEFLIYFQGTGAADDSGLPNDRFFAVRPEGSVSTLKIQRTERGDSAVYLCASSSGQGLETFFGQGTRLTVV.

This clone showed up many times. V and J are TRBV4-2 and TRBJ1-1, with 9 bases matching TRBD1. The CDR3 covers 14 residues. Germline V gives CDR1 LGHNA, CDR2 YNFKEQ. V lost 6 bases to trimming and J lost 1 base; unmatched junction nucleotides: 3. CDR3 nucleotide sequence: TGTGCCAGCAGGCGGGACAGGGCGAACACTGAAGCTTTCTTT. As protein: CASRRDRANTEAFF.

The chain joins TRBV4-2 to TRBJ2-7, with 14 bases lining up with TRBD2. This CDR3 contains 15 residues. Unmatched junction bases numbered 11, after V lost 4 bases and J lost 12 bases. Germline CDR1 is LGHNA and CDR2 is YNFKEQ. DNA of the CDR3: TGTGCCAGCAGCCCCGGGACTAGCGGGAGATCGGAGGGGTACTTC. It specifies CASSPGTSGRSEGYF.

The chain links TRBV5-1 to TRBJ2-7; 12 nucleotides agree with TRBD1. V gave up 6 bases and J gave up 5 bases; unmatched junction bases: 6. The CDR3 totals 14 residues. Germline V gene sequence: CDR1 SGHRS, CDR2 YFSETQ. The CDR3 reads CASTRGTGGNEQYF. The CDR3 nucleotides read TGCGCCAGCACCCGGGGGACAGGGGGCAACGAGCAGTACTTC.

This clone has only a few counts. The V call is TRBV28, the J call TRBJ2-5; 7 positions match TRBD2. CDR1 is MDHEN and CDR2 is SYDVKM in the germline V gene. The trim removed 6 bases at V and 3 bases at J, leaving 7 bases unmatched. The CDR3 is made up of 14 amino acids. CDR3 in DNA: TGTGCCAGCAGCCTGCTAGCGGATAAAGAGACCCAGTACTTC. Protein sequence: CASSLLADKETQYF. Combining the CDR3 with reference TRBV28 and TRBJ2-5 gives the whole variable domain DVKVTQSSRYLVKRTGEKVFLECVQDMDHENMFWYRQDPGLGLRLIYFSYDVKMKEKGDIPEGYSVSREKKERFSLILESASTNQTSMYLCASSLLADKETQYFGPGTRLLVL.